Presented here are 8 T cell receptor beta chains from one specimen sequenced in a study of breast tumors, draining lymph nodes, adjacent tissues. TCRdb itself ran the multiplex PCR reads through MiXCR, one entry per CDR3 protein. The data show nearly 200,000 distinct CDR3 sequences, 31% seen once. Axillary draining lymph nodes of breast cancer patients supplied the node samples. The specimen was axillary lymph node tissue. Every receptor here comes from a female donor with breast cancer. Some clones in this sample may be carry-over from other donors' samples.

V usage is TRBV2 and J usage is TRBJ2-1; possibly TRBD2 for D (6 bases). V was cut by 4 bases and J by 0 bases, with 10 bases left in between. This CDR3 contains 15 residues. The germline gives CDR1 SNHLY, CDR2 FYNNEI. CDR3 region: CASSGDLSSYNEQFF. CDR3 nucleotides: TGTGCCAGCAGTGGGGACTTGAGCTCCTACAATGAGCAGTTCTTC.

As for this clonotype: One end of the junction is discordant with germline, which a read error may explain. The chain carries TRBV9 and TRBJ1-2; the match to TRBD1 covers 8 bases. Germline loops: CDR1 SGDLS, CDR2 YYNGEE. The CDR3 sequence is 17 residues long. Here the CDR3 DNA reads TGCGCCAGCAGCCCCAGGAAGACACAGGGGGTAGGGTATGGCTACACCTTC. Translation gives CASSPRKTQGVGYGYTF. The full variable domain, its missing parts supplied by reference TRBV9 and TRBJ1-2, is DSGVTQTPKHLITATGQRVTLRCSPRSGDLSVYWYQQSLDQGLQFLIQYYNGEERAKGNILERFSAQQFPDLHSELNLSSLELGDSALYFCASSPRKTQGVGYGYTFGSGTRLTVV.

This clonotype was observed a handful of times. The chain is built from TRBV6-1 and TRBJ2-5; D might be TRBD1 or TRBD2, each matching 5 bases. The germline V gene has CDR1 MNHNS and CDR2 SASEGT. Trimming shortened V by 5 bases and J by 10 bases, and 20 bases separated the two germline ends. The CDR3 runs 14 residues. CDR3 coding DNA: TGTGCCAGCAGTCTCCGGGACCCCCAATATGGCCAGTACTTC. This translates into CASSLRDPQYGQYF.

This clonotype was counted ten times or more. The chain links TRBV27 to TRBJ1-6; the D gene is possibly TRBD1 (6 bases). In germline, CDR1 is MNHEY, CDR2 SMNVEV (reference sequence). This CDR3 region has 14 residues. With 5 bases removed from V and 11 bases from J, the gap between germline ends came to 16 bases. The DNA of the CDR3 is TGTGCCAGCAGTCCACAGGGTATCTTGCCACCCCTCCACTTT. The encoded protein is CASSPQGILPPLHF.

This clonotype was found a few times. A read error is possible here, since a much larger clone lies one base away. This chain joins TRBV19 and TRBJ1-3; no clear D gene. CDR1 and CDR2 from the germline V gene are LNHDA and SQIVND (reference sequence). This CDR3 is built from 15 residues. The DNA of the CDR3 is TGTGCCAGTACCCCGACCGGACTCTCTGGAAACACCATGTATTTT. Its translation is CASTPTGLSGNTMYF. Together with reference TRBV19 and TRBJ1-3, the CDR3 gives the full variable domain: DGGITQSPKYLFRKEGQNVTLSCEQNLNHDAMYWYRQDPGQGLRLIYYSQIVNDFQKGDIAEGYSVSREKKESFPLTVTSAQKNPTAFYLCASTPTGLSGNTMYFGEGSWLTVV.

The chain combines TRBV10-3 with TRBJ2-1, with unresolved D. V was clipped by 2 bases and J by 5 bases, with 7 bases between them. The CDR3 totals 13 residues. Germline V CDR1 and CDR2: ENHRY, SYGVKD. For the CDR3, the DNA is TGTGCCATCAGTGAGAAAGGTAACAATGAGCAGTTCTTC. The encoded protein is CAISEKGNNEQFF.

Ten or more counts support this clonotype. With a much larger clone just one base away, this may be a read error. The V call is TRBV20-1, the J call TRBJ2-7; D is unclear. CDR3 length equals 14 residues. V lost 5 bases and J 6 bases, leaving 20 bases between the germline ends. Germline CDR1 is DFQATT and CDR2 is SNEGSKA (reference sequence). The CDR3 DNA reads TGCAGTGCTCCCCGGAAGGGCCGATGCTCCGAGCAGTACTTC. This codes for CSAPRKGRCSEQYF.

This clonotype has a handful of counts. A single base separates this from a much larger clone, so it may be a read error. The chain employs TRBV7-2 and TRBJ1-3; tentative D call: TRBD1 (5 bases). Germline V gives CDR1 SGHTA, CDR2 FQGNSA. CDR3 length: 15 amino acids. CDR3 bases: TGTGCCAGCAGCTTAGCTACAGGCTCTGGAAACACCATACATTTT. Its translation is CASSLATGSGNTIHF.